This T cell receptor beta chain was obtained from a study of shared clonotypes between healthy human individuals. Regarding the study as a whole: Deeper or shallower sequencing was expected to change how clonotypes are shared among donors. Rarefaction indicated that sorted-subset sequencing remained incomplete although depth was large.

Note on this clone: Its antigen is currently unknown.

Replicate sorted-subset PCRs were loaded with approximately 190 ng DNA, roughly 33,000 T cell genomes. Original processing methods: With immunoSEQ giving junction-only sequences and no quality scores, filtering differed. Sequencing was performed with immunoSEQ multiplex PCR; in TCRdb, only in-frame clones are kept and a portion is missing. D and trimming were read from the DNA, whereas the V and J calls and clone size are those reported in that table. The sample holds some 1 million clones; 65% to 80% are singletons and the top ten take roughly 1.4%. The CDR3 extends over 19 amino acids. Losses at the gene ends were 2 bases for V and 3 bases for J; bases not matched to a gene: 10. Germline V CDR1 and CDR2: SGHDT, YYEEEE.

The gene calls are TRBV5-6 and TRBJ2-3, with 15 bases that match TRBD2. Sequenced sample: memory CD4+ T cells sorted from blood. The sample's subset: CD45RA-negative fraction. This sequence was found in a young man in good health. The CDR3 is CASSFERTSGRDGTDTQYF. As DNA, the CDR3 is TGTGCCAGCAGCTTCGAACGGACTAGCGGGAGGGACGGGACAGATACGCAGTATTTT.